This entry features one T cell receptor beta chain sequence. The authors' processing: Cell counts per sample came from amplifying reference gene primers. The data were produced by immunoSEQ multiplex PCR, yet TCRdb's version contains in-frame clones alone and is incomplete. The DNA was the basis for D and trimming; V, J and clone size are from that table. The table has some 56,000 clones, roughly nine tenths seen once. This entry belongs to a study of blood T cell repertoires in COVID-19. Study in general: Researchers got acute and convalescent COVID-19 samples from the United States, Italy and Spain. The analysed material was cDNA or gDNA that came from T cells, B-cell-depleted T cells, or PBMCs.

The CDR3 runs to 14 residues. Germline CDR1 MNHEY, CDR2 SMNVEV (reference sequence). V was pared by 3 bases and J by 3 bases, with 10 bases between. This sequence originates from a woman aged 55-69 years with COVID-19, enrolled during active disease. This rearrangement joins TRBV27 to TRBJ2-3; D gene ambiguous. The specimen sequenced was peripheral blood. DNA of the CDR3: TGTGCCAGCAGTTTCGGCAAGGAGACAGATACGCAGTATTTT. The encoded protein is CASSFGKETDTQYF.